This T cell receptor beta chain originates from a study of control samples from healthy donors and cancer patients. Using immunoSEQ multiplex PCR, the repertoire was profiled, and TCRdb retains in-frame clones only, with some absent. This sample carries about 75,000 clones, approximately 84% of them seen once, and the ten largest clones take over 13%. Looked up from germline, CDR1 is MNHEY and CDR2 is SVGEGT. This CDR3 has 15 residues. Trimming removed 3 bases from V and 9 bases from J; junction bases left unmatched: 9. The sequence was obtained from a man aged 50 to 60 in good health. Sequenced sample: blood. V is TRBV6-2 or TRBV6-3 and J is TRBJ2-1; 9 nucleotides match TRBD2. The CDR3: CASSYMASGDPEQFF. For the CDR3, the DNA is TGTGCCAGCAGTTATATGGCTAGCGGGGACCCTGAGCAGTTCTTC.